These 27 T cell receptor beta chains were all obtained from the same sample, sequenced in a study of blood T cells in healthy people across ages. A sample-barcoded 5' primer and a J-beta primer mix were used in a second PCR of about 6 to 11 cycles. MiXCR, run by TCRdb on the 5' RACE reads, gives a single entry per CDR3 protein. This table holds nearly 800,000 distinct CDR3 sequences, about 61% found once. The material sequenced was blood. The receptor source for this set is a man between 35 and 55 years old in good health.

J is TRBJ2-4 and V is TRBV20-1; TRBD1 aligns across 7 bases. The J call may be in error: the DNA end matches TRBJ2-7 better. The CDR3 consists of 15 residues. Germline CDR1 reads DFQATT; CDR2 reads SNEGSKA (reference sequence). CDR3 residues: CSAKGPGQLAYEQYF. The CDR3 coding sequence is TGCAGTGCCAAAGGGCCGGGACAGTTGGCTTACGAGCAGTACTTC.

This rearrangement joins TRBV9 to TRBJ2-1; 13 nucleotides line up with TRBD2. This CDR3 has 16 amino acids. Trimming cost V 4 bases and J 10 bases; bases outside gene matches: 11. Germline V CDR1 and CDR2: SGDLS, YYNGEE. CDR3 nucleotide sequence: TGTGCCAGCAGCCCTCCCGGGACTAGCGGGGCAACCGAGCAGTTCTTC. Its translation: CASSPPGTSGATEQFF. Full variable domain (remainder filled in from reference TRBV9 and TRBJ2-1): DSGVTQTPKHLITATGQRVTLRCSPRSGDLSVYWYQQSLDQGLQFLIQYYNGEERAKGNILERFSAQQFPDLHSELNLSSLELGDSALYFCASSPPGTSGATEQFFGPGTRLTVL.

This clonotype was counted only a few times. CDR3 DNA sequence: TGTGCCAGCAGCCCAGGTGTCGGATCTGGGGCCAACGTCCTGACTTTC. It codes for CASSPGVGSGANVLTF. The genes are TRBV11-1 and TRBJ2-6; D remains ambiguous. The CDR3 consists of 16 residues. Per the germline V gene, CDR1 is SGHAT and CDR2 is FQDESV (reference sequence). V was cut by 5 bases and J by 1 base, with 12 bases left in between.

The V gene is TRBV3-1, the J gene TRBJ2-3; 8 nucleotides align to TRBD2. CDR1 is LGHDT and CDR2 is YNNKEL in the germline V gene (reference sequence). After removal of 5 bases from V and 4 bases from J, the junction contained 8 bases not matched to a gene. There are 15 residues in the CDR3. The CDR3 DNA reads TGTGCCAGCAGCAACATCGGGGGGGCCGCAGATACGCAGTATTTT. This gives the protein CASSNIGGAADTQYF.

The V call is TRBV20-1, the J call TRBJ2-1; TRBD1 or TRBD2 may be the D gene (5 bases each). The CDR3 length is 16 residues. V was cut by 0 bases and J by 12 bases, with 24 bases left in between. Per the germline V gene, CDR1 is DFQATT and CDR2 is SNEGSKA (reference sequence). CDR3: CSARDQGSRDPLGQFF. Here the CDR3 DNA reads TGCAGTGCTAGAGATCAAGGGAGCCGGGACCCCCTTGGGCAGTTCTTC.

This chain connects TRBV9 to TRBJ2-2; D uncertain. Trimming shortened V by 5 bases and J by 5 bases, and 7 bases separated the two germline ends. The germline V gene encodes CDR1 SGDLS and CDR2 YYNGEE. CDR3 length equals 12 residues. In DNA, the CDR3 is TGTGCCAGCAGTTATATGACCGGGGAGCTGTTTTTT. It encodes CASSYMTGELFF.

The chain links TRBV24-1 to TRBJ2-6, with a weak D call TRBD2 (6 bases). This CDR3 has 16 residues. Germline CDR1 is KGHDR and CDR2 is SFDVKD. The V gene lost 3 bases and the J gene lost 2 bases, with 10 bases spanning the gap. In DNA, the CDR3 is TGTGCCACCAGTGATGGGGGGATGACTGGGGCCAACGTCCTGACTTTC. Amino acids: CATSDGGMTGANVLTF.

The CDR3 protein is CASSQAGGPLDTQYF. In DNA form, the CDR3 reads TGTGCCAGCAGTCAAGCGGGTGGGCCTTTGGATACGCAGTATTTT. V usage is TRBV6-5 and J usage is TRBJ2-3; D may be TRBD2 (6 bases). CDR1 and CDR2 from the germline V gene are MNHEY and SVGAGI. This CDR3 is 15 amino acids long. V was cut by 5 bases and J by 6 bases, with 18 bases left in between.

The chain couples TRBV29-1 to TRBJ2-7; 12 nucleotides agree with TRBD2. Germline CDR1 reads SQVTM; CDR2 reads ANQGSEA. The trim removed 7 bases at V and 0 bases at J, leaving 13 bases unmatched. The CDR3 has 17 residues. In DNA, the CDR3 is TGCAGCGCCCAGTCAACTAGCGGGGGGCGCTTCTCCTACGAGCAGTACTTC. This encodes CSAQSTSGGRFSYEQYF.

Only a few counts were recorded for this clonotype. The chain recombines TRBV7-2 with TRBJ2-7; 9 bases line up with TRBD1. The CDR3 runs 17 residues. The germline V gene encodes CDR1 SGHTA and CDR2 FQGNSA. Trimming took 5 bases from V and 1 from J; bases not matched to a gene: 12. CDR3 loop: CASSHGTGTGTSYEQYF. The CDR3 DNA is TGTGCCAGCAGCCACGGGACCGGGACAGGGACTTCCTACGAGCAGTACTTC. The whole variable domain, filled in from reference TRBV7-2 and TRBJ2-7, reads GAGVSQSPSNKVTEKGKDVELRCDPISGHTALYWYRQSLGQGLEFLIYFQGNSAPDKSGLPSDRFSAERTGGSVSTLTIQRTQQEDSAVYLCASSHGTGTGTSYEQYFGPGTRLTVT.

A few counts support this clonotype. The CDR3: CATSDFQSGGASDTQYF. The CDR3 nucleotides are TGTGCCACCAGTGATTTTCAAAGCGGGGGGGCCTCAGATACGCAGTATTTT. This sequence joins TRBV24-1 and TRBJ2-3; 10 positions agree with TRBD2. This CDR3 region has 17 residues. V lost 1 base, J lost 4 bases, and 7 bases stayed unmatched. CDR1 is KGHDR and CDR2 is SFDVKD in the germline V gene.

J is TRBJ2-1 and V is TRBV12-3 or TRBV12-4; D is possibly TRBD1 or TRBD2 (6 bases each). The CDR3 has 15 residues. The V end was cut by 5 bases, the J end by 6 bases, with 17 bases between. The CDR3 loop is CASSPAGGGSNEQFF. In DNA, the CDR3 is TGTGCCAGCAGTCCCGCTGGAGGGGGATCCAATGAGCAGTTCTTC.

To note about this clonotype: The junction departs from germline at one end; a sequencing error may be responsible. The V gene is TRBV11-2, the J gene TRBJ2-5, with TRBD1 matching over 8 bases. The CDR3 consists of 16 residues. CDR1 is SGHAT, CDR2 FQNNGV, per germline. CDR3 DNA: TGTGCCAGCGGCTTAAAAGGACAGGGATTCGGAGAGACCCAGTACTTC. Protein sequence: CASGLKGQGFGETQYF.

This clonotype was observed a handful of times. V is TRBV20-1 and J is TRBJ2-7; the D gene is possibly TRBD2 (6 bases). Germline CDR1 is DFQATT and CDR2 is SNEGSKA (reference sequence). The CDR3 covers 14 residues. V was pared by 3 bases and J by 5 bases, with 17 bases between. CDR3 nucleotides: TGCAGTGCTAGTCAGAGGTGGGGGGAAGACGAGCAGTACTTC. It encodes CSASQRWGEDEQYF.

V is TRBV9 and J is TRBJ2-1, with D tentatively TRBD2 (6 bases). The V gene lost 0 bases and the J gene lost 7 bases, with 17 bases spanning the gap. The CDR3 has 16 amino acids. In germline, CDR1 is SGDLS, CDR2 YYNGEE. CDR3: CASSVGAGSGGNEQFF. CDR3 coding DNA: TGTGCCAGCAGCGTAGGAGCGGGCTCCGGGGGAAATGAGCAGTTCTTC.

This clonotype was seen repeatedly, ten times or more. V and J are TRBV7-2 and TRBJ2-7; tentative D call: TRBD1 (6 bases). The CDR3 length is 14 residues. Trimming took off 4 bases at V and 2 bases at J, with 12 bases between the two ends. CDR1 and CDR2 (germline): SGHTA, FQGNSA. Written as DNA, the CDR3 is TGTGCCAGCAGCTCTAACAGGGCCGCCTACGAGCAGTACTTC. Encoded protein: CASSSNRAAYEQYF.

The chain recombines TRBV7-9 with TRBJ2-3; D is possibly TRBD1 (6 bases). V was trimmed by 3 bases and J by 6 bases, leaving 13 bases between them. The CDR3 is 14 amino acids. Germline V gives CDR1 SEHNR, CDR2 FQNEAQ (reference sequence). CDR3 amino acids: CASSFQGIKDTQYF. The CDR3 DNA reads as TGTGCCAGCAGCTTTCAGGGGATCAAGGATACGCAGTATTTT.

This clonotype appeared once. In DNA, the CDR3 is TGTGCCAGCGGATATAGCGGGACCACCTCCTACGAGCAGTACTTC. Encoded protein: CASGYSGTTSYEQYF. The chain carries TRBV7-2 and TRBJ2-7, with 8 bases aligning to TRBD2. This CDR3 comprises 15 residues. V lost 8 bases to trimming and J lost 0 bases; unmatched junction nucleotides: 9. Germline loops: CDR1 SGHTA, CDR2 FQGNSA.

This clonotype appeared a single time. The rearrangement uses TRBV7-2 and TRBJ1-1; weak D call: TRBD1 (5 bases). V was trimmed by 4 bases and J by 6 bases, leaving 15 bases between them. Per the germline V gene, CDR1 is SGHTA and CDR2 is FQGNSA. The CDR3 loop spans 14 amino acids. The CDR3 protein is CASSWDGSTAEAFF. CDR3 bases: TGTGCCAGCAGCTGGGACGGTAGTACCGCTGAAGCTTTCTTT.

This clonotype was recorded a few times. The chain links TRBV4-2 to TRBJ2-3; a possible D gene is TRBD2 (7 bases). Between the trimmed V and J ends, which lost 2 bases and 2 bases, there was a span of 17 bases. This CDR3 has 17 residues. The V gene's germline CDR1 is LGHNA and CDR2 YNFKEQ. The CDR3 nucleotides are TGTGCCAGCAGCCAAACGACTCGGGGGGCCCTCACAGATACGCAGTATTTT. Its translation: CASSQTTRGALTDTQYF.

The V and J genes are TRBV2 and TRBJ2-7, with D possibly being TRBD1 (6 bases). Germline loops: CDR1 SNHLY, CDR2 FYNNEI. V was shortened by 6 bases and J by 0 bases, with 9 bases between the two germline ends. CDR3 length equals 13 residues. The CDR3 protein is CASRGQSSYEQYF. In DNA, the CDR3 is TGTGCCAGCAGAGGACAGTCCTCCTACGAGCAGTACTTC.

A remark on this clonotype: At one of its ends the junction is not consistent with the germline gene, which may arise from a read error. V gene TRBV3-1 combines with J gene TRBJ2-7, with 14 nucleotides matching TRBD2. The CDR3 has 16 residues. CDR1 and CDR2 from the germline V gene are LGHDT and YNNKEL (reference sequence). The CDR3 sequence is CAGSLGLAGGSYEQYF. The CDR3 DNA follows: TGTGCCGGCAGCCTAGGACTAGCGGGAGGTTCCTACGAGCAGTACTTC.

The J gene is TRBJ1-4, the V gene TRBV10-3, with 12 bases that match TRBD1. Germline CDR1 ENHRY, CDR2 SYGVKD. The CDR3 consists of 14 residues. The V gene end was trimmed by 6 bases and the J gene end by 5 bases; junction bases not matched to a gene: 1. The CDR3 bases are TGTGCCATCAGGGGGACAGGGGGCAATGAAAAACTGTTTTTT. Amino acids: CAIRGTGGNEKLFF.

This clonotype was seen more than once but under ten times. The V gene is TRBV2, the J gene TRBJ2-7; D may be TRBD1 (6 bases). The germline CDR1 and CDR2 sequences are SNHLY and FYNNEI. This CDR3 contains 13 residues. Trimming removed 8 bases at V and 4 bases at J, with 15 bases between. CDR3 coding DNA: TGTGCCAGCTCGGATACAGGACAGTACGAGCAGTACTTC. Its translation is CASSDTGQYEQYF.

This clonotype was observed a few times. This chain's CDR3 is CSAPHPTNEKLFF. The CDR3 coding sequence is TGCAGTGCCCCACACCCAACTAATGAAAAACTGTTTTTT. This chain uses TRBV20-1 with TRBJ1-4; D not resolved. The CDR3 extends over 13 amino acids. The ends were cut back, 6 bases at V and 0 bases at J, with 8 bases in the middle. CDR1 and CDR2 from the germline V gene are DFQATT and SNEGSKA (reference sequence).

This clonotype appeared a few times. This chain joins TRBV5-6 and TRBJ1-2; unclear D gene. The CDR3 contains 17 residues. Germline CDR1 is SGHDT and CDR2 is YYEEEE. Trimming removed 1 base from V and 6 bases from J, with 22 bases in between. For the CDR3, the DNA is TGTGCCAGCAGCTTGCGAGGGCTTCCCCAGGAGAGAAATGGCTACACCTTC. This encodes CASSLRGLPQERNGYTF.

The genes are TRBV18 and TRBJ2-5; D unclear. CDR3 length: 12 amino acids. The ends were cut back, 3 bases at V and 6 bases at J, with 8 bases in the middle. Germline V gene lookup returns CDR1 KGHSH and CDR2 LQKENI. CDR3 coding DNA: TGTGCCAGCTCACCGGGTGAACAGACCCAGTACTTC. Translated, it gives CASSPGEQTQYF.